This T cell receptor (beta chain) was found in a study of early T cells in non-severe SARS-CoV-2 infection (dated by TCRdb to about 2021). Broadly, across the study: Because TCR sequencing was done on bulk RNA from unsorted whole blood, the alpha and beta chains could not be paired. General study outcomes and caveats: Matching against VDJdb was skewed toward anti-spike CD8 responses, likely underestimated virus-specific expansions, and missed private and CD4 specificities.

Trimming takes 2 bases from V and 6 bases from J, and the germline ends sit 8 bases apart. According to the germline V gene, CDR1 reads SQVTM and CDR2 reads ANQGSEA. The cysteine opens and the phenylalanine closes a CDR3 of 12 amino acids. Solely the CDR3 DNA is kept, with 36 bases framed from the first base. A case-control design nested within a healthcare worker cohort in London, UK, was used, with weekly nasopharyngeal swab PCR tests and blood sampling performed. Healthcare workers were enrolled in the week of the UK lockdown, from 23 to 31 March 2020, and were followed every week for up to 16 weeks. Library construction relied on 5' RACE. These reads were obtained on a NextSeq 500. In the TCR library protocol, unique molecular identifiers were attached to individual cDNA molecules to correct for PCR bias and sequencing error. Sequencing covered both TCR alpha and beta chains, and within each sample the abundances of alpha and beta sequences were tightly co-correlated. The study's own analysis went as follows. V gene, J gene and CDR3 annotation of TCR sequences was performed with Decombinator V4. TCRs were defined as expanded if a significant change between any two time points was detected under a Poisson model with p below 0.0001. Abundances of TCRs were expressed as counts per million after normalisation to the total number of TCRs sequenced in each sample. MAIT TCRs were defined by TRAV1-2 paired with TRAJ12, TRAJ20 or TRAJ33, and iNKT TCRs by TRAV10 paired with TRAJ18. VDJdb, accessed on 1 November 2021, was searched for TCRs annotated for CMV, EBV and SARS-CoV-2, and TCRs annotated for more than one antigen were excluded. The public reads were reprocessed in TCRdb via fastp at Q25 and MiXCR, keeping in-frame beta chains. Each record represents a unique CDR3 protein, reported with the most common genes and DNA among its rows. TCRdb's processing, not the authors', yielded these V and J calls. Counted in this sample were 40,000 to 55,000 distinct CDR3 sequences; roughly 4% of them appeared once. The ten largest make up just over 3% of the sample.

This clonotype was found many times. This clone's antigen is unknown. Qualities for individual bases were not recorded, and no much larger clone is one base off. Here the chain combines TRBV29-1 and TRBJ2-1, and the D gene may be TRBD1, 6 bases matching. This sequence was found in an adult who was a healthcare worker with PCR-confirmed SARS-CoV-2 infection or an uninfected control (not recorded which). Sequencing was done on a sample of whole blood. The DNA sequence is given as TGCAGCGTTGAACGAGGGGGCAATGAGCAGTTCTTC. This sequence encodes CSVERGGNEQFF.